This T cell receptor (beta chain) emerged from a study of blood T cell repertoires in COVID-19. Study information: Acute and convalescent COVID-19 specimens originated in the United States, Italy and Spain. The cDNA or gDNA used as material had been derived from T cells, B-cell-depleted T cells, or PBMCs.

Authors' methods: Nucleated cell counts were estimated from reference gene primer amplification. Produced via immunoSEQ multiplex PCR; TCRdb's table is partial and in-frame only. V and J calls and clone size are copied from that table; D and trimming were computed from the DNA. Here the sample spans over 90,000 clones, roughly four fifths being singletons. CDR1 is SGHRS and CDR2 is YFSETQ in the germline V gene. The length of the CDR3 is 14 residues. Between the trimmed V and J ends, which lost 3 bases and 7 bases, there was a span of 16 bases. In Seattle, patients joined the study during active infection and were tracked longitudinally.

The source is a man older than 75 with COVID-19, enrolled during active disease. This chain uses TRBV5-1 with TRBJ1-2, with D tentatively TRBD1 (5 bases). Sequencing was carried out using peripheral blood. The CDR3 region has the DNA TGCGCCAGCAGCTCTCAAGGAAGGGGAGGTGGCTACACCTTC. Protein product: CASSSQGRGGGYTF.